Described below is a single T cell receptor beta chain sequence and its context. Its binding antigen is unknown. Per-nucleotide qualities are absent, and no much larger clonotype sits a single base away. The receptor library was made with the immunoSEQ multiplex PCR assay. The multiplex PCR relied on a mix of 60 forward primers for TCR Vbeta segments and 13 reverse primers for TCR Jbeta segments. Amplification of the CDR3 region of rearranged TCR beta genes was performed with a multiplex PCR assay on genomic DNA. On the Illumina HiSeq System, the amplified TCR beta libraries were sequenced as 87-base-pair reads. Per the source publication's procedure: A later analysis tallied tens of millions of unique TCR beta chains across the 666 repertoires, and some 10 million of those chains were shared by two or more donors. Raw reads were error-corrected and collapsed into unique sequences with a nearest-neighbor algorithm that merged closely related sequences to remove PCR and sequencing errors. To assign V, D and J gene segments, CDR3 sequences were aligned to IMGT reference sequences. For a sequence to be retained, a match of at least six nucleotides was required to both a V gene segment and a J gene segment. A rearrangement counted as productive if the CDR3 had no stop codons and remained in frame with V and J, and every other rearrangement counted as non-productive. CDR3 was defined according to IMGT convention as the region running from the second conserved V-encoded cysteine to the conserved J-encoded phenylalanine. The earlier analysis of 587 of the donors excluded sequences that lacked an unambiguous match to a single V gene segment. In an earlier analysis of around 600 of the donors, V segments were called functional above 56.7% productive rearrangements and were called segregating when the between-donor standard deviation exceeded 5%. A statistical classification framework was built for diagnosing cytomegalovirus status from the catalog of TCR beta chain sequences. V and J gene assignment, in a later analysis, came from comparing TCR nucleotide sequences with IMGT/GENE-DB human TR gene sequences. A later analysis assigned CDR3 sequences and most-parsimonious VDJ recombination scenarios with the TCRdist pipeline. In a later analysis, every TCR beta chain was defined by the combination of its CDR3 amino acid sequence and its V-gene family, and reads without a unique V-gene family were dropped. To address suspected cross-contamination and a sequencing artifact, a later analysis removed 592 highly shared, low-generation-probability nucleotide sequences. For each public chain, a later analysis derived a clonal expansion index from normalized ranks of inferred template counts within each repertoire. In a later analysis, generation probabilities were computed with a VDJ recombination model fitted to out-of-frame rearrangements, and the resulting probabilities were checked against IGoR. In a later analysis, hypergeometric tests were used to score TCR-TCR, TCR-HLA and TCR-CMV co-occurrence, with a repertoire-size bias correction applied to TCR pairs. False discovery rates were estimated in a later analysis by permuting HLA or CMV assignments 20 times. In a later analysis, co-occurring TCRs were grouped with DBSCAN, and TCRdist sequence similarity was added when clustering was performed within HLA-allele-positive subsets. Repertoires with fewer than 30,000 or more than 120,000 public chains, plus five repertoires with anomalous nucleotide sharing, were excluded from co-occurrence clustering. The table comes from immuneACCESS by way of TCRdb, which keeps in-frame sequences with V and J called. Part of the clones is missing from these tables; in studies checked, under half for an unresolved V gene and the rest for unknown reasons. That table supplies the V and J calls and clone size; D and trimming were determined from the DNA. The table for this sample lists about 69,000 clones; roughly four fifths of them were counted only once. Approximately 22% of the sample is held by the ten biggest clonotypes.

The cohort was made up of around 720 healthy bone marrow donors. At the time of sampling, every cohort member was nominally healthy, though immune exposures that went unrecorded were likely present. The donor tested CMV seropositive and was one of the 289 seropositive cohort members. A peripheral blood sample was collected from each donor, and TCR beta sequencing was performed on peripheral blood mononuclear cells. Genomic DNA extraction from the blood cell samples was performed with the Qiagen DNeasy Blood Extraction Kit. This specimen comes from a study of cytomegalovirus exposure and HLA in healthy donors (dated by TCRdb to the late 2010s). Regarding the study in general: According to an earlier analysis of a few hundred of the donors, 200 million or so T cells yielded some 120 million unique TCR beta sequences and approximately 300 Gb of sequence data. A handful of DR-DQ haplotypes were treated as single units for association and clustering because of strong linkage in the cohort. Every repertoire in the discovery cohort had been generated on one and the same sequencing platform. Besides the first cohort of some 670 subjects, a separate validation cohort made up of 120 different subjects was used. A later genetic analysis used genome-wide SNP genotypes for about three fifths of the 666 donors, treating that subset as a discovery cohort. Donor age, sex, ethnicity and CMV serostatus were collected together with the repertoire data. Both class I and class II loci were covered by HLA typing, at four-digit resolution. Typing coverage differed by locus: A, B, C, DRB1 and DQB1 were typed in about 620-640 donors, DQA1 in 522, DPA1 in 600 to 610, and DPB1 in roughly 450. Of the 398 genotyped donors, approximately 80% fell in the genetic ancestry cluster associated with self-reported Caucasian donors. To predict cytomegalovirus infection status, the study brought together high-throughput TCR immunosequencing, statistical association of individual TCRs with disease status, and machine learning. To decide whether each TCR beta V gene segment behaved as functional or pseudogenic, an earlier analysis of nearly 600 of the donors relied on high-throughput TCR beta sequencing. To study patterns of TCR occurrence, a later analysis re-analyzed previously published TCR beta repertoires from just over 650 donors and added high-resolution HLA genotyping. On average, approximately 250,000 unique TCR beta nucleotide sequences were sequenced per donor among a few hundred genotyped donors of the cohort, with around 19% of those sequences being non-productive. In the later analysis, no new phenotypic data were used to find candidate immune exposures; instead, reliance was placed on TCR beta sequences and their occurrence across donors. The aim of the study was to test whether cataloging public T cell receptors could identify signatures of past pathogen exposure. About 280 gigabases of sequencing data and 80 million or so unique TCR sequences were included in an early release covering around 600 HLA-typed donors. The study used immunosequencing to profile the T cell repertoires of hundreds of subjects and linked those repertoires to cytomegalovirus serostatus.

The CDR3 holds 12 amino acids from the cysteine to the phenylalanine. Solely the CDR3 DNA is kept, with 36 bases framed from the first base. For CDR1 and CDR2, the germline V gene (reference sequence) lists LNHDA and SQIVND. V was cut back by 2 bases and J by 8 bases, leaving a gap of 6 bases between them. Points the paper makes about the study in general: In a later analysis, HLA-associated TCR beta chains showed more clonal expansion and lower generation probabilities than non-associated chains that were equally common. The classifier was reported to diagnose cytomegalovirus status with high specificity and sensitivity in both the original and validation cohorts. In a later analysis, some 18,000 TCR beta sequences were associated with specific HLA alleles at a false discovery rate of 0.05. In a later analysis, the rate of TCR association differed among HLA loci, with DRB1 alleles having the most associated TCRs and HLA-C alleles having the fewest. The sequencing pipeline was judged likely to have produced a cluster of highly shared sequence variants as a technical artifact. In vitro tests confirmed that three of the cytomegalovirus-associated TCR beta chains recognize cytomegalovirus antigens. Strong co-occurrence of HLA alleles, especially DR and DQ, made assigning TCR associations to individual alleles difficult. Correlated functional status among segregating V segments might reflect linkage disequilibrium, but an unknown experimental factor could not be ruled out. The only immune exposure information available for the cohort was CMV serostatus. A later analysis found that most CMV-associated TCR beta chains appeared HLA-restricted, with HLA associations seemingly driven largely by CMV exposure. In the study, about 150 TCR beta chains were listed as associated with cytomegalovirus. Some IMGT-functional V segments, including TRBV6-2 and TRBV6-3, could not be distinguished by the 87-base-pair reads and were therefore excluded. This cohort had only TCR beta chains sequenced, and the lack of alpha or paired-chain data limited which features could be detected. While some public TCRs were present in many individuals, most TCR sequences turned up only very rarely across donors. Because counts were too low, 15 to 20 rarely observed V segments, including chromosome 9 orphons, were excluded from the earlier analysis of several hundred of the donors. Because HLA typing was unavailable for some donors at each locus, only the typed subset was used in association tests. According to a later analysis, parvovirus B19, influenza, CMV and Epstein-Barr virus appeared linked to several top co-occurrence clusters. Sequencing depth was assumed to be roughly uniform across donors in the presence/absence analyses, though that assumption may not hold. A further reported finding was that TCR beta sequences accurately predicted the HLA-A and HLA-B alleles for most subjects in the first cohort. An earlier analysis of roughly 570 of the donors showed that most TCR beta V segments appeared in productive rearrangements either about 87% or about 30% of the time, which broadly matched IMGT annotations. According to a later genetic analysis, donors in an Asian-associated ancestry cluster had fewer N-insertions in productive TCRs than the roughly 670-donor mean. The authors suggested that the approach could potentially be generalized to other disease states and immunological phenotypes. In a later genetic analysis, a missense DCLRE1C variant was associated with V-gene and J-gene trimming of TCR beta chains, and the association was replicated in an independent cohort.

The TCR comes from a woman aged 25 to 45 in good health and CMV-seropositive. Sequencing was performed on PBMCs. The chain was built from TRBV19 and TRBJ1-4; there is no confident call for the D gene. The DNA sequence reads TGTGCCAGTAGTATACGCAGGGAAAAACTGTTTTTT. Its protein reads: CASSIRREKLFF.